This T cell receptor beta chain appears in the sequencing data of a study of beta chain features in type 1 diabetes (dated by TCRdb to 2017 to 2018). In terms of the full investigation: Mean age, gender distribution, total cell number and subset yield were not different between patients and healthy donors. A total of approximately 110,000,000 sorted cells were examined across all samples, and a strong correlation was observed between cell number per subset and RNA yield. In the study, TCRB repertoires of sorted circulating CD4+ T cell subsets from recently diagnosed type 1 diabetes patients were compared with those of matched healthy donors. Naive and central memory subsets were obtained from all 30 or so donors, but regulatory and stem cell-like memory subsets were isolated from only 8 patients and roughly eight healthy donors. General conclusions and limits of the study: Naive, central memory and regulatory TCRB repertoires appeared to be more alike among patients than among healthy donors. Shorter templates might have been favored by PCR, but patient and control samples were amplified and corrected together, so both groups would have been affected equally by any skew. Because cDNA was sequenced instead of genomic DNA, highly expressing activated cells could be over-represented, though the groups showed no difference in activation or CD3 levels. Because small numbers of individuals were included in the HLA sub-analyses, any influence of HLA type on TCRB rearrangement was left unresolved. Type 1 diabetes patients showed a moderate but significant shortening of TCRB CDR3 length in all four CD4+ subsets. Fewer insertions and more nucleotide deletions at VDJ recombination sites were observed in patients with type 1 diabetes, implying thymic rearrangement abnormalities.

There are a few counts of this clone. The antigen it binds to is not known. Base-call qualities are not available, and no considerably larger clone is one nucleotide away. The entire isolated RNA was reverse transcribed using the High Capacity cDNA Reverse Transcription Kit, and thus expressed TCRB transcripts were sequenced. Deep immunoSEQ sequencing was performed on naive, central memory and regulatory T cell samples, with an average of about 4 million total reads per sample. Sorted cells were lysed in RLT buffer and RNA was extracted with DNase-treated RNeasy Micro or Mini kits, depending on cell number. To prevent cross-contamination, each cell subset was processed individually, whereas patient and healthy donor samples were processed jointly. The immunoSEQ multiplex PCR was used to amplify TCRB sequences from cDNA, generating 87-bp fragments that spanned the CDR3 region. The amplicons were sequenced using the Illumina HiSeq platform. On the study's bioinformatics: Synthetic template baselines were used to correct PCR bias computationally, reads within Hamming distance 2 were collapsed together, and singletons that could not be merged were discarded. Reads were aligned against IMGT to assign V, D and J genes, CDR3 length and insertions or deletions at six rearrangement sites. Clonotype counts were normalized to sorted cell number within each subset before computing true diversity and Gini coefficients with the tcR R package. The overlap coefficient, calculated on TCRB nucleotide sequences, was used to measure repertoire sharing. Out-of-frame TCRB sequences from naive cells were analyzed as a proxy for the pre-selection repertoire. TCRdb retrieved this table from immuneACCESS and kept in-frame rearrangements only. Not all clones are present; in checked studies, unresolved V genes account for under half, and no reason is known for the remainder. That table supplies the V and J calls and clone size; D and trimming were determined from the DNA. For this sample there are around 450,000 clones; approximately 10% appear just once. The ten largest clones take up over 0.035% of the sample.

Each donor gave one peripheral blood draw, averaging approximately 110 mL, which was collected into heparinised tubes. Naive, central memory, regulatory and stem cell-like memory CD4+ T cells were sorted on a BD FACSAria II using a panel including CD45RO, CCR7, CD25, CD127, CD95 and CD27. Purity was above 95% for every sorted population. PBMCs were separated immediately by Lymphoprep density gradient centrifugation and were stained directly, without being cultured. To minimize batch effects, samples were stained and sorted in pairs, one healthy donor with one patient per experiment. The CDR3 contains 15 residues, cysteine and phenylalanine counted. The DNA shown is the 45-base CDR3, in frame from base 1. From the germline V gene, CDR1 is LGHNT and CDR2 is FRNRAP. The germline ends are 15 bases apart after V is trimmed by 0 bases and J by 6 bases.

The receptor comes from a woman aged 18 to 35 in good health. Rearrangement joined TRBV12-5 to TRBJ2-7; the D segment could be TRBD1, given 5 matching bases. The sequencing sample was made of naive CD4+ T cells from blood. Per the publication, the cell subset or site label means: true naive CD4+ T cells. For the CDR3, the sequence is CASGLVLGQGGEQYF. At the DNA level, the sequence is TGTGCTAGTGGTTTGGTATTGGGGCAGGGTGGCGAGCAGTACTTC.